This T cell receptor beta chain was observed in a study of Ad26.COV2.S vaccination and SARS-CoV-2 variants. Across the study: Donor was in the COV1001 Ad26.COV2.S trial arm. Study-wide results and caveats: In vaccinated individuals, spike-specific CD8+ and CD4+ T cell responses reportedly displayed substantial breadth.

CDR1 is MNHEY and CDR2 is SVGAGI in the germline V gene. CDR3 length: 15 residues. V shed 7 bases, J shed 8 bases, and the junction held 12 bases outside the gene matches. The assay was immunoSEQ multiplex PCR, and TCRdb's table has in-frame clones only and misses some. The sample lists hundreds of thousands of clones, around 90% occurring once. About this clone itself: Its antigen remains unidentified.

Treatment defined: around 19 received Ad26.COV2.S at low or high dose, single or two shots; about 5 received placebo; per-sample allocation not given. Repertoires come from day 63 after the first vaccine or placebo injection. Boston supplied an adult donor aged 18-55 years. The receptor's source is a person between 18 and 65 years old who received the Ad26.COV2.S COVID-19 vaccine or a placebo. The sequences come from peripheral blood, collected in a trial of Ad26.COV2.S vaccine versus placebo. The rearrangement links TRBV6-5 to TRBJ2-1, with 9 bases aligning to TRBD2. CDR3 amino acids: CASNLGASGEDEQFF. The DNA for the CDR3 is TGTGCCAGCAACCTAGGGGCTAGCGGGGAGGATGAGCAGTTCTTC.